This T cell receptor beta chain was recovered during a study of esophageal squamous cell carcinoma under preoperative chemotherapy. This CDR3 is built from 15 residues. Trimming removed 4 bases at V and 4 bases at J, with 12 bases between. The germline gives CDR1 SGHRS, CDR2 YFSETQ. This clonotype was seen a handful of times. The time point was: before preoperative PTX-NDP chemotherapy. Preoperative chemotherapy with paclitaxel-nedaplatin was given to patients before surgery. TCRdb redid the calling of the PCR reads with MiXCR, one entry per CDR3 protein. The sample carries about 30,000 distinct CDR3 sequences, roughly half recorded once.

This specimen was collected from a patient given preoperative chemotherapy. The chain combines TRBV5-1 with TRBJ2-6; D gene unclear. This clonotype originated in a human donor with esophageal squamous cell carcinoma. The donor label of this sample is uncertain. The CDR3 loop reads CASSPQAPGANVLTF. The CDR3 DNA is TGCGCCAGCAGCCCGCAGGCCCCCGGGGCCAACGTCCTGACTTTC.